These T cell receptor beta chains were read from a single sample in a study of blood T cells in healthy people across ages. One entry per CDR3 protein results from TCRdb running MiXCR on the 5' RACE reads. The sample consists of some 1.1 million distinct CDR3 sequences, around two fifths of them appearing once. Sequencing was carried out using blood. These receptors were collected from a man aged 18-30 years in good health. CDR3s include the opening cysteine and the closing phenylalanine or tryptophan. Fields, in order: J gene, V gene, D gene, clone size, CDR3 protein, CDR3 DNA. A D gene is named only where the DNA matches it firmly. Clone size is not always given. Where it is, it says once, few, many or a class for expanded clones.

J: TRBJ2-7
V: TRBV7-2
D: .
size: few
CDR3: CASSVKDGPYEQYF
DNA: TGTGCCAGCAGCGTAAAAGACGGACCCTACGAGCAGTACTTC

J: TRBJ2-3
V: TRBV3-1
D: .
size: .
CDR3: CASSQEIASSTDTRYF
DNA: TGTGCCAGCAGCCAAGAGATAGCGTCTAGCACAGATACGCGGTATTTT

J: TRBJ2-7
V: TRBV7-9
D: .
size: many
CDR3: CASSLGGLGYEQYF
DNA: TGTGCCAGCAGCTTAGGGGGTTTGGGCTACGAGCAGTACTTC

J: TRBJ2-5
V: TRBV29-1
D: .
size: .
CDR3: CSVEEDSGGSNEQYF
DNA: TGCAGCGTTGAAGAGGATAGCGGCGGTAGTAATGAGCAGTACTTC

J: TRBJ2-3
V: TRBV20-1
D: .
size: few
CDR3: CSASGGPADTQYF
DNA: TGCAGTGCTAGTGGGGGTCCGGCAGATACGCAGTATTTT

J: TRBJ2-3
V: TRBV7-9
D: TRBD1
size: few
CDR3: CASSLTFDRATDTQYF
DNA: TGTGCCAGCAGCTTAACCTTCGACAGGGCGACAGATACGCAGTATTTT

J: TRBJ1-1
V: TRBV29-1
D: .
size: few
CDR3: CSVEGRSGDTEAFF
DNA: TGCAGCGTTGAGGGCAGGTCCGGGGACACTGAAGCTTTCTTT

J: TRBJ2-1
V: TRBV12-3/TRBV12-4
D: .
size: .
CDR3: CASSWRGGSNEQFF
DNA: TGTGCCAGCAGTTGGAGGGGGGGGTCCAATGAGCAGTTCTTC

J: TRBJ2-5
V: TRBV27
D: .
size: few
CDR3: CASSSREGQETQYF
DNA: TGTGCCAGCAGTTCCAGGGAAGGGCAAGAGACCCAGTACTTC

J: TRBJ2-3
V: TRBV12-3/TRBV12-4
D: .
size: few
CDR3: CASRMSSQNTDTQYF
DNA: TGTGCCAGCAGGATGAGCTCGCAAAACACAGATACGCAGTATTTT

J: TRBJ2-2
V: TRBV4-3
D: TRBD1
size: once
CDR3: CASSRSGQLTNTGELFF
DNA: TGCGCCAGCAGCCGGTCGGGACAGCTAACGAACACCGGGGAGCTGTTTTTT

J: TRBJ2-1
V: TRBV27
D: TRBD1
size: .
CDR3: CASREAGTDREQFF
DNA: TGTGCCAGCAGGGAAGCCGGGACAGATAGGGAGCAGTTCTTC

J: TRBJ2-3
V: TRBV4-2
D: .
size: few
CDR3: CASSQDAGEAQDTQYF
DNA: TGTGCCAGCAGCCAAGATGCAGGGGAGGCGCAGGATACGCAGTATTTT

J: TRBJ2-7
V: TRBV5-6
D: .
size: .
CDR3: CASSFVRPLRSYEQYF
DNA: TGTGCCAGCAGCTTCGTCAGACCTCTGCGCTCCTACGAGCAGTACTTC

J: TRBJ2-5
V: TRBV20-1
D: .
size: few
CDR3: CSARDVSGVREETQYF
DNA: TGCAGTGCTAGAGATGTATCGGGGGTCCGAGAGGAGACCCAGTACTTC

J: TRBJ2-5
V: TRBV9
D: TRBD1
size: .
CDR3: CASSPLGGEETQYF
DNA: TGTGCCAGCAGCCCTCTAGGGGGCGAAGAGACCCAGTACTTC

J: TRBJ2-7
V: TRBV6-6
D: .
size: few
CDR3: CASSYEGELSYEQYF
DNA: TGTGCCAGCAGTTACGAGGGGGAGTTGTCCTACGAGCAGTACTTC

J: TRBJ1-6
V: TRBV28
D: .
size: .
CDR3: CASNTGLGNSPLHF
DNA: TGTGCCAGCAACACAGGCCTGGGGAATTCACCCCTCCACTTT

J: TRBJ1-5
V: TRBV12-3/TRBV12-4
D: TRBD1
size: .
CDR3: CASIPAGGQGLDQPQHF
DNA: TGTGCCAGCATCCCCGCCGGGGGACAGGGTTTAGATCAGCCCCAGCATTTT

J: TRBJ1-1
V: TRBV6-5
D: .
size: .
CDR3: CASSYSRNEAFF
DNA: TGTGCCAGCAGTTACTCGCGGAATGAAGCTTTCTTT

J: TRBJ1-1
V: TRBV5-1
D: .
size: .
CDR3: CASSTDYKNTEAFF
DNA: TGCGCCAGCAGCACTGACTATAAGAACACTGAAGCTTTCTTT